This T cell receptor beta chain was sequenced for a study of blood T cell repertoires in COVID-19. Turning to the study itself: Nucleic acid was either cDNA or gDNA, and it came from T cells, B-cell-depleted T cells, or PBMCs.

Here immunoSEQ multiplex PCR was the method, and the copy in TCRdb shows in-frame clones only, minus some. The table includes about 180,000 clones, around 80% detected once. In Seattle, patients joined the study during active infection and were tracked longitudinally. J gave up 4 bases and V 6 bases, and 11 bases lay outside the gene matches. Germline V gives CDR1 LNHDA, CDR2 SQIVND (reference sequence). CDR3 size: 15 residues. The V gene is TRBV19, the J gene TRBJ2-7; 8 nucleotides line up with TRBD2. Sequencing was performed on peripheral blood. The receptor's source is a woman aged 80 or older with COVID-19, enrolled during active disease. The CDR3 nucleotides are TGTGCCAGTAGAATACTAGCGGAGGGGGGATACGAGCAGTACTTC. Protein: CASRILAEGGYEQYF.